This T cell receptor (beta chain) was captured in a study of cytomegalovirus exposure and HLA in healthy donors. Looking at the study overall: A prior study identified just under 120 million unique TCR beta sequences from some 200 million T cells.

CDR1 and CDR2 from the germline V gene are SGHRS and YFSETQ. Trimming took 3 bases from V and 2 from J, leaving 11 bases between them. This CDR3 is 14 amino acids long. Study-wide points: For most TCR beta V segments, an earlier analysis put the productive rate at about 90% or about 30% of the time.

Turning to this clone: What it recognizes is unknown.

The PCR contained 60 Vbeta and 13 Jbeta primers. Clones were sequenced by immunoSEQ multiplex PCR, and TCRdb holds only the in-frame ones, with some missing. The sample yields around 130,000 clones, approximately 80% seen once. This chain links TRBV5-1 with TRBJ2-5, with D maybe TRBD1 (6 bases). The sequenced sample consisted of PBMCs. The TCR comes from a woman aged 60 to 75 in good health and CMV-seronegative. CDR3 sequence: CASSWGRVQETQYF. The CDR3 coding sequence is TGCGCCAGCAGCTGGGGGCGAGTTCAAGAGACCCAGTACTTC.